The 22 T cell receptor beta chains below were found in one sample sequenced in a study of OX40 agonist ivuxolimab in advanced cancers. Method: immunoSEQ multiplex PCR; TCRdb's copy keeps in-frame clones and lacks some. The table has 68,000 or so clones, 65% to 90% seen once. Sequencing was performed on CD4+ or CD8+ T cells sorted from blood, taken in a trial of the OX40 agonist ivuxolimab. The receptors were gathered from an adult with an advanced solid tumor such as melanoma, head and neck, liver or kidney cancer.

The chain employs TRBV18 and TRBJ1-6; 7 nucleotides align to TRBD1. CDR1 and CDR2 (germline): KGHSH, LQKENI. The CDR3 sequence is 16 residues long. Trimming at V came to 1 base and at J to 3 bases, leaving 3 bases not matched to a gene. CDR3 coding DNA: TGTGCCAGCTCACCACAGGGGGCTGGCTATAATTCACCCCTCCACTTT. Amino acids: CASSPQGAGYNSPLHF.

The rearrangement links TRBV6-6 to TRBJ1-1, with D possibly matching TRBD1 (6 bases). There are 13 residues in the CDR3. V lost 6 bases to trimming and J lost 7 bases, with 15 bases between them. Per the germline V gene, CDR1 is MNHNY and CDR2 is SVGAGI (reference sequence). The CDR3 spells CASSYEGQIEAFF. The CDR3 nucleotides read TGTGCCAGCAGCTACGAAGGACAGATTGAAGCTTTCTTT.

This chain uses TRBV7-6 with TRBJ1-2; no definite D call. The V end was cut by 3 bases, the J end by 5 bases, with 10 bases between. The germline gives CDR1 SGHVS, CDR2 FNYEAQ. The CDR3 is 13 residues long. CDR3 bases: TGTGCCAGCAGCTTCCCAGGAACGTATGGCTACACCTTC. Translating gives CASSFPGTYGYTF.

The gene calls are TRBV28 and TRBJ1-6; a possible D gene is TRBD1 (5 bases). CDR3 length: 14 amino acids. Germline-derived CDR1 and CDR2 are MDHEN and SYDVKM. V was cut by 3 bases and J by 4 bases, with 7 bases left in between. The CDR3 region is CASSFGGYNSPLHF. In DNA, the CDR3 is TGTGCCAGCAGTTTCGGGGGTTATAATTCACCCCTCCACTTT.

The chain joins TRBV10-2 to TRBJ2-1; D may correspond to TRBD1 or TRBD2 (6 bases each). Germline lookup yields CDR1 WSHSY and CDR2 SAAADI. Trimming removed 6 bases at V and 8 bases at J, with 20 bases between. The CDR3 loop spans 15 amino acids. The CDR3 DNA is TGCGCCAGCAGGGAGGGCCAACCAGGGGCCCATGAGCAGTTCTTC. This encodes CASREGQPGAHEQFF.

J is TRBJ1-5 and V is TRBV10-3; TRBD1 matches 10 bases. This CDR3 has 18 residues. The V segment lost 0 bases and the J segment 5 bases; nucleotides outside the gene matches: 10. CDR1 is ENHRY, CDR2 SYGVKD, per germline. CDR3 DNA sequence: TGTGCCATCAGTGAGTCGTTTAGTCGGACAGGGGGTTATCAGCCCCAGCATTTT. Protein product: CAISESFSRTGGYQPQHF.

This clone is a singleton in its sample. A read error may be the cause here, since a much bigger clone is one base away. This sample includes further DNA sequences coding for the same CDR3. The rearrangement joins TRBV4-2 to TRBJ1-2; the D gene is possibly TRBD1 (5 bases). The CDR3 is 13 amino acids. Looked up from germline, CDR1 is LGHNA and CDR2 is YNFKEQ. For the CDR3, the DNA is TGTGCTAGCAGCCAAGACCAGGGATTTGGCTACACCTTC. As protein: CASSQDQGFGYTF.

The rearrangement joins TRBV28 to TRBJ2-3, with a possible D match to TRBD2 (7 bases). Germline CDR1 MDHEN, CDR2 SYDVKM. V gave up 7 bases and J gave up 0 bases, with 14 bases separating them. CDR3 length: 15 residues. The CDR3 DNA reads TGTGCCAGCACCGAGAGGGGGGGAAGCACAGATACGCAGTATTTT. It is translated as CASTERGGSTDTQYF.

The chain employs TRBV5-1 and TRBJ1-4, with 10 positions matching TRBD1. Germline V gene lookup returns CDR1 SGHRS and CDR2 YFSETQ. CDR3 size: 16 residues. The junction had 6 bases not matched to a gene; V was cut back by 4 bases and J by 3 bases. CDR3 loop: CASSPWTGGPNEKLFF. The CDR3 DNA follows: TGCGCCAGCAGCCCATGGACAGGGGGTCCTAATGAAAAACTGTTTTTT. The complete variable domain, with remaining parts taken from reference TRBV5-1 and TRBJ1-4, reads KAGVTQTPRYLIKTRGQQVTLSCSPISGHRSVSWYQQTPGQGLQFLFEYFSETQRNKGNFPGRFSGRQFSNSRSEMNVSTLELGDSALYLCASSPWTGGPNEKLFFGSGTQLSVL.

This clone has only a few counts. In the same sample, other DNA sequences code for this CDR3. V usage is TRBV6-5 and J usage is TRBJ1-2, with D possibly TRBD1 on 5 matching bases. The germline CDR1 and CDR2 sequences are MNHEY and SVGAGI. The CDR3 sequence is 15 residues long. Trimming shortened V by 10 bases and J by 4 bases, and 22 bases separated the two germline ends. As DNA, the CDR3 is TGTGCCACCTTGAGCGGTGGGGGTGGGAGCTATGGCTACACCTTC. Residues: CATLSGGGGSYGYTF.

The chain links TRBV25-1 to TRBJ2-1; 8 bases line up with TRBD1. The CDR3 totals 15 residues. With V trimmed by 7 bases and J by 6 bases, 11 bases remained unmatched. From germline, CDR1 is MGHDK and CDR2 SYGVNS. The CDR3 region is CASTAWTGRRNEQFF. The CDR3 DNA reads as TGTGCCAGCACCGCGTGGACAGGGAGGCGCAATGAGCAGTTCTTC. The complete variable domain, with remaining parts taken from reference TRBV25-1 and TRBJ2-1, reads EADIYQTPRYLVIGTGKKITLECSQTMGHDKMYWYQQDPGMELHLIHYSYGVNSTEKGDLSSESTVSRIRTEHFPLTLESARPSHTSQYLCASTAWTGRRNEQFFGPGTRLTVL.

The chain combines TRBV19 with TRBJ2-1; 9 nucleotides agree with TRBD2. V gave up 7 bases and J gave up 2 bases; unmatched junction bases: 12. Germline CDR1 reads LNHDA; CDR2 reads SQIVND (reference sequence). CDR3 size: 17 residues. CDR3 region: CASMKGGGAGTYNEQFF. CDR3 sequence (DNA): TGTGCCAGTATGAAAGGCGGGGGGGCAGGAACCTACAATGAGCAGTTCTTC.

The chain employs TRBV11-2 and TRBJ2-5; TRBD1 matches at 8 bases. The closer fit of TRBJ2-7 to the DNA end suggests the J call may be wrong. Per germline, CDR1 SGHAT and CDR2 FQNNGV. The CDR3 is 15 amino acids. The CDR3 DNA is TGTGCCAGCAGCTTAAGTAGGACAGGGCCCTACGAGCAGTACTTC. It specifies CASSLSRTGPYEQYF.

This chain links TRBV5-6 with TRBJ1-1; D is perhaps TRBD1 (5 bases). Germline CDR1 SGHDT, CDR2 YYEEEE. The CDR3 is made up of 14 amino acids. V gave up 2 bases and J gave up 3 bases, with 11 bases separating them. CDR3: CASSFLGRDTEAFF. In DNA form, the CDR3 reads TGTGCCAGCAGCTTCTTGGGCAGGGACACTGAAGCTTTCTTT.

The rearrangement joins TRBV11-1 to TRBJ2-2; 7 nucleotides match TRBD1. Looked up from germline, CDR1 is SGHAT and CDR2 is FQDESV (reference sequence). CDR3 length: 18 amino acids. J gave up 2 bases and V 5 bases, and 14 bases lay outside the gene matches. The CDR3 coding sequence is TGTGCCAGCAGCCCCCTTCCCGGGACAGACGACAACACCGGGGAGCTGTTTTTT. It codes for CASSPLPGTDDNTGELFF.

The CDR3 reads CAISVGVDSNQPQHF. As DNA, the CDR3 is TGTGCCATCAGTGTTGGGGTGGATAGCAATCAGCCCCAGCATTTT. The chain recombines TRBV10-3 with TRBJ1-5; D is uncertain. Germline CDR1 is ENHRY and CDR2 is SYGVKD. Trimming shortened V by 4 bases and J by 0 bases, and 10 bases separated the two germline ends. The CDR3 is made up of 15 amino acids.

The rearrangement links TRBV2 to TRBJ1-1; unclear D gene. The CDR3 contains 14 residues. Germline lookup yields CDR1 SNHLY and CDR2 FYNNEI. V lost 5 bases and J 1 base, leaving 11 bases between the germline ends. CDR3 bases: TGTGCCAGCAGTTACTCGATCGGGAACACTGAAGCTTTCTTT. Protein sequence: CASSYSIGNTEAFF.

The chain links TRBV5-1 to TRBJ2-3; no clear D. The germline CDR1 and CDR2 sequences are SGHRS and YFSETQ. Trimming left V 1 base short and J 2 bases short, with 8 bases between. The CDR3 runs to 14 residues. The CDR3 DNA sequence: TGCGCCAGCAGCTTGACAATCTCCACAGATACGCAGTATTTT. It encodes CASSLTISTDTQYF.

The rearrangement uses TRBV20-1 and TRBJ1-3; D possibly corresponds to TRBD1 (5 bases). V dropped 5 bases and J dropped 7 bases, with 9 bases sitting between them. CDR1 and CDR2 (germline): DFQATT, SNEGSKA (reference sequence). The CDR3 length is 11 residues. CDR3 nucleotides: TGCAGTGCTGGGGACGTTAACACCATATATTTT. It translates to CSAGDVNTIYF.

The chain joins TRBV7-2 to TRBJ2-7; 8 bases are a match to TRBD2. Germline V gene sequence: CDR1 SGHTA, CDR2 FQGNSA. The CDR3 is 14 amino acids. The V gene end was trimmed by 5 bases and the J gene end by 4 bases; junction bases not matched to a gene: 7. This chain's CDR3 is CASSREGGRYEQYF. In DNA, the CDR3 is TGTGCCAGCAGCCGGGAGGGGGGGAGGTACGAGCAGTACTTC.

The chain joins TRBV7-2 to TRBJ2-5; 7 bases map to TRBD1. The CDR3 length is 14 residues. Germline V gene sequence: CDR1 SGHTA, CDR2 FQGNSA. Losses at the gene ends were 7 bases for V and 3 bases for J; bases not matched to a gene: 8. The chain's CDR3 is CASMKTGQKETQYF. The CDR3 nucleotides read TGTGCCAGCATGAAGACAGGGCAGAAAGAGACCCAGTACTTC.

The V gene is TRBV6-1, the J gene TRBJ2-1; 8 nucleotides align to TRBD1. This CDR3 is built from 13 residues. Germline V gene data show CDR1 as MNHNS and CDR2 as SASEGT. With V trimmed by 5 bases and J by 6 bases, 3 bases remained unmatched. CDR3 sequence (DNA): TGTGCCAGCAGTTCGGACAGGGCCAATGAGCAGTTCTTC. Residues: CASSSDRANEQFF.